This T cell receptor (beta chain) was recorded in a study of Tregs in tolerant kidney transplant recipients. Study-wide results and caveats: Validation in larger populations is needed because few patients were studied.

This CDR3 has 13 residues. Germline lookup yields CDR1 GTSNPN and CDR2 SVGIG (reference sequence). Sequencing used immunoSEQ multiplex PCR; TCRdb keeps in-frame clones, though not all of them. The table lists some 1,400 clones, roughly 86% of them singletons, with over 3.5% in the top ten. About this clone itself: Its matching antigen is unknown. The junction shows a germline mismatch at one end, possibly a read error.

Sequenced input: CD4+ T cells from blood cultured with allogeneic cells. This rearrangement joins TRBV30 to TRBJ1-6; D not certain. This TCR came from a human donor in good health. The CDR3: CARSLKTTTPLHF. For the CDR3, the DNA is TGTGCCCGGAGTCTTAAGACCACGACGCCCCTCCACTTT.